A selection of T cell receptor beta chains follows, all from one sample in a study of blood T cell repertoires in COVID-19. Produced via immunoSEQ multiplex PCR; TCRdb's table is partial and in-frame only. The sample has 150,000 to 200,000 clones; over 80% are singletons. Sequencing used peripheral blood. Source of these receptors: a woman at least 80 years old with COVID-19, enrolled during active disease. The CDR3 runs from the conserved cysteine through the conserved F or W. The D gene is left open where the match is weak. Clone size is shown for a subset of rows, as once, few, many or a class of expanded clone.

V: TRBV27
J: TRBJ1-4
size: -
D: -
DNA: TGTGCCAGCAGTTTGGGGGGGGGAACTAATGAAAAACTGTTTTTT
CDR3: CASSLGGGTNEKLFF

V: TRBV28
J: TRBJ1-3
size: -
D: -
DNA: TGTGCCAGCCTAGGGGATTCGCGCTCTGGAAACACCATATATTTT
CDR3: CASLGDSRSGNTIYF

V: TRBV7-2
J: TRBJ2-2
size: -
D: -
DNA: TGTGCCAGCAGAGTGACAGGTCTCGGGGAGCTGTTTTTT
CDR3: CASRVTGLGELFF

V: TRBV5-1
J: TRBJ1-2
size: -
D: TRBD1
DNA: TGCGCCAGCAGCTCCCGGGACAGGGGGCAGGATGGCTACACCTTC
CDR3: CASSSRDRGQDGYTF

V: TRBV7-9
J: TRBJ1-5
size: -
D: TRBD1
DNA: TGTGCCAGCAGCTCGTGGGGGACAGGGGGCAATCAGCCCCAGCATTTT
CDR3: CASSSWGTGGNQPQHF

V: TRBV21-1
J: TRBJ2-7
size: -
D: -
DNA: TGTGCCAGCAGCGGGGCCCCGGGCTTC
CDR3: CASSGAPGF

V: TRBV11-1
J: TRBJ1-4
size: -
D: TRBD1
DNA: TGTGCCAGCAGCCAACTACAAGGGGGCGGAGAAAAACTGTTTTTT
CDR3: CASSQLQGGGEKLFF

V: TRBV9
J: TRBJ2-1
size: -
D: -
DNA: TGTGCCAGCAGCGTCTCGCGGGGTTACAATGAGCAGTTCTTC
CDR3: CASSVSRGYNEQFF

V: TRBV18
J: TRBJ2-7
size: -
D: -
DNA: TGTGCCAGCTCATCACCCGGGACATACTCCTACGAGCAGTACTTC
CDR3: CASSSPGTYSYEQYF

V: TRBV6-5
J: TRBJ2-7
size: once
D: TRBD1
DNA: TGTGCCAGCAGACCCGACAGGGGTCAGTACGAGCAGTACTTC
CDR3: CASRPDRGQYEQYF

V: TRBV24-1
J: TRBJ2-2
size: -
D: TRBD2
DNA: TGTGCCACCAGTGATAAAGGACTAGCGGGAGGGCGGGAGCTGTTTTTT
CDR3: CATSDKGLAGGRELFF

V: TRBV4-2
J: TRBJ2-1
size: -
D: -
DNA: TGTGCCAGCAGGACAGCCCCAAACAATGAGCAGTTCTTC
CDR3: CASRTAPNNEQFF

V: TRBV6-1
J: TRBJ1-2
size: -
D: -
DNA: TGTGCCAGCAGTGAAGGGAGCGCAGGGGCATATGGCTACACCTTC
CDR3: CASSEGSAGAYGYTF

V: TRBV12-3/TRBV12-4
J: TRBJ2-7
size: once
D: -
DNA: TGTGCCAGCAGCACTCTGCGGTCCTACGAGCAGTACTTC
CDR3: CASSTLRSYEQYF

V: TRBV5-1
J: TRBJ2-2
size: -
D: -
DNA: TGCGCCAGCAGCATAACGGGACTTGCCGGGGAGCTGTTTTTT
CDR3: CASSITGLAGELFF

V: TRBV19
J: TRBJ1-6
size: -
D: TRBD1
DNA: TGTGCCAGTAGCCCCAGGGGGTTCGGTTCACCCCTCCACTTT
CDR3: CASSPRGFGSPLHF

V: TRBV12-3/TRBV12-4
J: TRBJ2-1
size: -
D: TRBD2
DNA: TGTGCCAGCAGGAGGACTAGCCACAATGAGCAGTTCTTC
CDR3: CASRRTSHNEQFF

V: TRBV7-2
J: TRBJ2-1
size: -
D: -
DNA: TGTGCCAGCAGCTTAGTAATGCGGGCCAACGGTGAGCAGTTCTTC
CDR3: CASSLVMRANGEQFF

V: TRBV28
J: TRBJ1-3
size: -
D: -
DNA: TGTGCCAGCAGCCCCTGGGGGGGAGCTGGAAACACCATATATTTT
CDR3: CASSPWGGAGNTIYF

V: TRBV3-1/TRBV3-2
J: TRBJ2-1
size: -
D: TRBD2
DNA: TGTGCCAGCAGCCAAACCACCTCAGGGCTAGCGGGAGTAAATTTCTTC
CDR3: CASSQTTSGLAGVNFF

V: TRBV6-5
J: TRBJ1-1
size: once
D: -
DNA: TGTGCCAGCACACAGGTAAACACTGAAGCTTTCTTT
CDR3: CASTQVNTEAFF